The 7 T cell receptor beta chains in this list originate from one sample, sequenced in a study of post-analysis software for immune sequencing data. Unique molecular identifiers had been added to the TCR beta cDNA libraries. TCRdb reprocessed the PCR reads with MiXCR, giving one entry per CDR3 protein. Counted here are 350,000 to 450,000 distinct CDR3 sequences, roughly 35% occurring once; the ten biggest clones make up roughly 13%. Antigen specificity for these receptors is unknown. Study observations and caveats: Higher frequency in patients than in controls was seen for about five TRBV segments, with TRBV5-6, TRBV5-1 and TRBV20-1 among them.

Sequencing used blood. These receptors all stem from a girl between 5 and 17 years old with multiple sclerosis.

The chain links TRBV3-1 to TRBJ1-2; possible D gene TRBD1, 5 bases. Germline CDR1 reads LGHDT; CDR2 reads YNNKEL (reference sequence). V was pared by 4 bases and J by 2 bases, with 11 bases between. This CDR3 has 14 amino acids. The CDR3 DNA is TGTGCCAGCAGCCTTCGGGGGTCGAACTATGGCTACACCTTC. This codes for CASSLRGSNYGYTF. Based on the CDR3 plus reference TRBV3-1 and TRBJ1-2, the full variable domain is DTAVSQTPKYLVTQMGNDKSIKCEQNLGHDTMYWYKQDSKKFLKIMFSYNNKELIINETVPNRFSPKSPDKAHLNLHINSLELGDSAVYFCASSLRGSNYGYTFGSGTRLTVV.

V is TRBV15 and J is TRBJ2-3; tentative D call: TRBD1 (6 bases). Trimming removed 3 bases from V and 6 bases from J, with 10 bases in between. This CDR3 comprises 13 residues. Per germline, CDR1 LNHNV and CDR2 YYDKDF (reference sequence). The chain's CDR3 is CATSSRGSDTQYF. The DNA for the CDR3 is TGTGCCACCAGCAGCAGGGGATCGGATACGCAGTATTTT.

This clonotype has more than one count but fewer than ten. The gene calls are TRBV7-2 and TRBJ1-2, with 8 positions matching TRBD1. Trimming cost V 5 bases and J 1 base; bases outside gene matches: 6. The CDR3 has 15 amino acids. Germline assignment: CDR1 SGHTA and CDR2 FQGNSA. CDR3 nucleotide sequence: TGTGCCAGCAGCGCGACAGGGGTGGGTAACTATGGCTACACCTTC. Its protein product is CASSATGVGNYGYTF.

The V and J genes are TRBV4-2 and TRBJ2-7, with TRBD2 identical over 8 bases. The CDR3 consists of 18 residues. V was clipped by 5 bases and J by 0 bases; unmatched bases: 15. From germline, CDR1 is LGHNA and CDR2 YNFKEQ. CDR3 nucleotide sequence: TGTGCCAGCAGCGAAGGAATTTTTCGCGGGGGGAGCTCCTACGAGCAGTACTTC. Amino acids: CASSEGIFRGGSSYEQYF.

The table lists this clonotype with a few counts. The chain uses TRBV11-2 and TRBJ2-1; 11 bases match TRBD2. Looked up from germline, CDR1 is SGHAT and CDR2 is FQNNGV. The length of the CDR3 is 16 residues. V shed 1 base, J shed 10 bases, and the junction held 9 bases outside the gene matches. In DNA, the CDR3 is TGTGCCAGCAGCTTAGTAGCGGGGGGGCTCCATTGGGAGCAGTTCTTC. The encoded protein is CASSLVAGGLHWEQFF.

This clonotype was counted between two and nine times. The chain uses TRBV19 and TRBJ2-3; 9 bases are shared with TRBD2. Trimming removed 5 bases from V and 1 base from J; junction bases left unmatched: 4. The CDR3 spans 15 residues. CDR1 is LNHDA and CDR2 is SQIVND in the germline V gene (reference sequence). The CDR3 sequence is CASSALAGGTDTQYF. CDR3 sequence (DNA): TGTGCCAGTAGTGCCTTAGCGGGGGGCACAGATACGCAGTATTTT. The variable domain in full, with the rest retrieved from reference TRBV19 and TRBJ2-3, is DGGITQSPKYLFRKEGQNVTLSCEQNLNHDAMYWYRQDPGQGLRLIYYSQIVNDFQKGDIAEGYSVSREKKESFPLTVTSAQKNPTAFYLCASSALAGGTDTQYFGPGTRLTVL.

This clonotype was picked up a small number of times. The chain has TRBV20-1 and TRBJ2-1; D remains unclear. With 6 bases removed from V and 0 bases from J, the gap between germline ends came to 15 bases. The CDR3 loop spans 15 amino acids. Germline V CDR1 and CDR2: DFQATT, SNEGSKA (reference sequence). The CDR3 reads CSAHRSGHSYNEQFF. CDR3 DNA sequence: TGCAGTGCCCACCGTTCGGGCCACTCCTACAATGAGCAGTTCTTC.